The present T cell receptor beta chain was sequenced within a study of blood T cell repertoires in COVID-19. In the original workflow: Estimation of nucleated cell counts relied on the amplification of reference gene primers. Measured with immunoSEQ multiplex PCR; TCRdb has only the in-frame clones, and not every one. V and J calls and clone size come straight from that table; D and trimming were deduced from the DNA. The repertoire holds about 210,000 clones, with about 89% as singletons. Germline V gene lookup returns CDR1 SGHDT and CDR2 YYEEEE. This CDR3 has 16 residues. Trimming cost V 0 bases and J 8 bases, with 20 bases left between them.

The chain couples TRBV5-6 to TRBJ1-2, with D perhaps matching TRBD1 (6 bases). The TCR was taken from a woman in her forties with acute or convalescent COVID-19. Source material: peripheral blood. CDR3 DNA: TGTGCCAGCAGCTTGGGTCTACAGGGCGAAGTTGGAGGCTACACCTTC. The encoded protein is CASSLGLQGEVGGYTF.